A single sample gave rise to the 28 T cell receptor beta chains below, sequenced in a study of T cells after yellow fever vaccination. TCRdb processed the 5' RACE reads anew with MiXCR; each CDR3 protein has one entry. The sample contains about 500,000 distinct CDR3 sequences, around 17% of which appear only once. The source was PBMCs, collected less than 6 days after the first yellow fever vaccination. These receptors originate from a man between 18 and 35 years old who received the YFV17D yellow fever vaccine.

This chain links TRBV7-9 with TRBJ1-2; 9 bases agree with TRBD1. V shed 4 bases and J 3 bases; nucleotides not matched to a gene: 9. There are 16 residues in the CDR3. Germline V gene data show CDR1 as SEHNR and CDR2 as FQNEAQ (reference sequence). DNA of the CDR3: TGTGCCAGCAGCTACGTAGGACAGGGGCCTGACTATGGCTACACCTTC. Residues: CASSYVGQGPDYGYTF.

This clonotype was seen a few times. This chain links TRBV10-3 with TRBJ1-1; D not certain. CDR3 length: 12 residues. V shed 2 bases and J shed 6 bases, with 7 bases lying between them. In germline, CDR1 is ENHRY, CDR2 SYGVKD. CDR3 in DNA: TGTGCCATCAGTGAGGTGGTCTCTGAAGCTTTCTTT. This codes for CAISEVVSEAFF.

The chain joins TRBV20-1 to TRBJ2-2; D is unresolved. The CDR3 contains 14 residues. Germline-derived CDR1 and CDR2 are DFQATT and SNEGSKA (reference sequence). V was trimmed by 0 bases and J by 10 bases, leaving 15 bases between them. CDR3 nucleotide sequence: TGCAGTGCTAGAGATGCGGCAGCCTCCACGGAGCTGTTTTTT. This translates into CSARDAAASTELFF.

The rearrangement uses TRBV18 and TRBJ1-6; TRBD1 matches at 9 bases. V lost 4 bases and J lost 10; bases outside the gene matches: 8. CDR1 and CDR2 from the germline V gene are KGHSH and LQKENI. The length of the CDR3 is 15 residues. The chain's CDR3 is CASSRGTGLDSPLHF. As DNA, the CDR3 is TGTGCCAGCTCACGCGGGACAGGGTTGGACTCACCCCTCCACTTT.

This clonotype was seen only a few times. V and J are TRBV20-1 and TRBJ2-7, with 8 nucleotides matching TRBD1. This CDR3 spans 12 amino acids. V was pared by 3 bases and J by 4 bases, with 2 bases of the junction left unmatched. CDR1 and CDR2 (germline): DFQATT, SNEGSKA (reference sequence). In DNA, the CDR3 is TGCAGTGCTAGTCACAGGGGGTACGAGCAGTACTTC. Translating gives CSASHRGYEQYF.

A few counts support this clonotype. V and J are TRBV2 and TRBJ1-5; D gene ambiguous. V was pared by 3 bases and J by 1 base, with 4 bases between. Germline assignment: CDR1 SNHLY and CDR2 FYNNEI. The CDR3 runs to 13 residues. The DNA of the CDR3 is TGTGCCAGCAGTGATTTGAGCAATCAGCCCCAGCATTTT. Residues: CASSDLSNQPQHF.

The chain uses TRBV12-3 or TRBV12-4 and TRBJ2-5; 15 bases map to TRBD2. V was pared by 3 bases and J by 5 bases, with 16 bases of the junction left unmatched. This CDR3 region has 20 residues. Here the CDR3 reads CASSFVARGLAGGLLETQYF. The CDR3 DNA sequence: TGTGCCAGCAGTTTCGTAGCCCGAGGACTAGCGGGGGGGCTCCTCGAGACCCAGTACTTC.

This clonotype was detected a few times. Written as DNA, the CDR3 is TGTGCCAGCAGTGAATCGGTGGGGCCGGCCAAAAACATTCAGTACTTC. Its translation: CASSESVGPAKNIQYF. V gene TRBV2 combines with J gene TRBJ2-4; weak D call: TRBD1 (5 bases). This CDR3 has 16 amino acids. The V and J ends lost 2 bases and 1 base respectively, with 12 bases between them. Germline CDR1 is SNHLY and CDR2 is FYNNEI.

The chain combines TRBV2 with TRBJ1-4; D uncertain. The V end was cut by 0 bases, the J end by 10 bases, with 12 bases between. The germline V gene has CDR1 SNHLY and CDR2 FYNNEI. The CDR3 length is 14 residues. The CDR3 sequence is CASSEAPRTGKLFF. In DNA, the CDR3 is TGTGCCAGCAGTGAAGCGCCTCGGACCGGAAAACTGTTTTTT.

The V and J genes are TRBV12-5 and TRBJ2-7; D might be TRBD1 (6 bases). The CDR3 runs 18 residues. Germline loops: CDR1 LGHNT, CDR2 FRNRAP. This chain's CDR3 is CASSLKFRGRKSFYEQYF. The DNA for the CDR3 is TGTGCCTCCAGCCTAAAATTCAGGGGACGCAAGTCCTTTTACGAGCAGTACTTC. Supplemented by reference TRBV12-5 and TRBJ2-7, the full variable domain reads DARVTQTPRHKVTEMGQEVTMRCQPILGHNTVFWYRQTMMQGLELLAYFRNRAPLDDSGMPKDRFSAEMPDATLATLKIQPSEPRDSAVYFCASSLKFRGRKSFYEQYFGPGTRLTVT.

The rearrangement uses TRBV6-5 and TRBJ2-6; D uncertain. Germline V lookup: CDR1 MNHEY, CDR2 SVGAGI. V was shortened by 2 bases and J by 0 bases, with 5 bases between the two germline ends. This CDR3 region has 15 residues. CDR3 sequence reads: CASSYKGSGANVLTF. The CDR3 DNA sequence: TGTGCCAGCAGTTACAAGGGCTCTGGGGCCAACGTCCTGACTTTC.

There are many counts of this clonotype. This chain uses TRBV6-4 with TRBJ2-3; TRBD2 agrees at 8 bases. CDR3 length: 14 residues. Germline loops: CDR1 MRHNA, CDR2 SNTAGT. Trimming at V came to 2 bases and at J to 2 bases, leaving 0 bases not matched to a gene. The CDR3 spells CASSDGLATDTQYF. The CDR3 region has the DNA TGTGCCAGCAGTGACGGACTAGCCACAGATACGCAGTATTTT.

The table lists this clonotype with many counts. The chain is built from TRBV3-1 and TRBJ1-1; 7 positions agree with TRBD1. The CDR3 covers 14 residues. Germline loops: CDR1 LGHDT, CDR2 YNNKEL (reference sequence). With 2 bases clipped from V and 4 bases from J, the junction kept 4 bases outside the gene matches. The CDR3 region is CASSQRQGGTEAFF. CDR3 nucleotides: TGTGCCAGCAGCCAACGACAGGGCGGCACTGAAGCTTTCTTT.

J is TRBJ2-3 and V is TRBV5-1, with 9 bases that match TRBD2. Germline trimming cut 4 bases from V and 2 bases from J; bases unmatched to any gene: 11. The CDR3 totals 17 residues. In germline, CDR1 is SGHRS, CDR2 YFSETQ. The CDR3 nucleotides read TGCGCCAGCAGCCGCTTTAGCGGGGGAGAATACACAGATACGCAGTATTTT. This sequence encodes CASSRFSGGEYTDTQYF.

This clonotype was counted only a few times. This chain connects TRBV5-1 to TRBJ1-6, with TRBD1 matching over 12 bases. The germline CDR1 and CDR2 sequences are SGHRS and YFSETQ. The CDR3 runs to 15 residues. The J segment lost 9 bases and the V segment lost 4 bases, leaving 5 bases of the junction unmatched. The CDR3 DNA reads as TGCGCCAGCAGCCCGGGACAGGGGGCCGGTTCACCCCTCCACTTT. It yields the protein CASSPGQGAGSPLHF.

This clonotype was counted a few times. The V gene is TRBV15, the J gene TRBJ1-5, with no clear D. There are 14 residues in the CDR3. CDR1 and CDR2 from the germline V gene are LNHNV and YYDKDF (reference sequence). Trimming stripped 8 bases from V and 0 bases from J, with 11 bases between. The chain's CDR3 is CATETENSNQPQHF. DNA of the CDR3: TGTGCCACCGAGACCGAGAATAGCAATCAGCCCCAGCATTTT. The entire variable domain, with the rest obtained from reference TRBV15 and TRBJ1-5, is as follows: DAMVIQNPRYQVTQFGKPVTLSCSQTLNHNVMYWYQQKSSQAPKLLFHYYDKDFNNEADTPDNFQSRRPNTSFCFLDIRSPGLGDTAMYLCATETENSNQPQHFGDGTRLSIL.

This rearrangement joins TRBV20-1 to TRBJ1-2; D is perhaps TRBD1 (6 bases). Germline V lookup: CDR1 DFQATT, CDR2 SNEGSKA (reference sequence). CDR3 length: 12 amino acids. V lost 7 bases and J 4 bases, leaving 13 bases between the germline ends. The CDR3 bases are TGCAGTGGGGCCGTGGGGGCCTATGGCTACACCTTC. This translates into CSGAVGAYGYTF.

The rearrangement links TRBV6-5 to TRBJ2-2; D is undetermined. This CDR3 is 16 amino acids long. Trimming removed 4 bases from V and 0 bases from J, with 12 bases in between. Germline CDR1 is MNHEY and CDR2 is SVGAGI. The CDR3 sequence is CASSFRAPPNTGELFF. For the CDR3, the DNA is TGTGCCAGCAGTTTCCGGGCTCCACCGAACACCGGGGAGCTGTTTTTT.

The CDR3 reads CASSSSGGDNEQFF. CDR3 coding DNA: TGTGCCAGCAGCTCAAGCGGGGGGGACAATGAGCAGTTCTTC. The chain links TRBV7-3 to TRBJ2-1, with 10 positions matching TRBD2. This CDR3 is built from 14 residues. V lost 4 bases to trimming and J lost 5 bases; unmatched junction nucleotides: 2. The germline V gene encodes CDR1 SGHTA and CDR2 FQGTGA.

In this sample, this clonotype turned up a few times. This sequence joins TRBV7-9 and TRBJ2-5; tentative D call: TRBD2 (6 bases). This CDR3 contains 15 residues. V lost 2 bases and J lost 5, with 15 bases in between. The germline gives CDR1 SEHNR, CDR2 FQNEAQ (reference sequence). The CDR3 DNA follows: TGTGCCAGCAGCTTATCGCCGGGGAGCGGGGAGACCCAGTACTTC. Protein product: CASSLSPGSGETQYF.

CDR3 DNA: TGTGCCAGCTCACCAACGGCTAGTCTCGGTAATACGCAGTATTTT. Its translation is CASSPTASLGNTQYF. This chain connects TRBV18 to TRBJ2-3; D is unclear. Trimming shortened V by 2 bases and J by 7 bases, and 16 bases separated the two germline ends. CDR1 and CDR2 from the germline V gene are KGHSH and LQKENI. This CDR3 is built from 15 residues.

This chain connects TRBV7-2 to TRBJ2-7; 7 bases are shared with TRBD1. The ends lost 5 bases at V and 5 bases at J; junction bases unmatched: 9. Germline V gene sequence: CDR1 SGHTA, CDR2 FQGNSA. The CDR3 is 14 amino acids. In DNA form, the CDR3 reads TGTGCCAGCAGCGTCAACAGGGGTAGAGACGAGCAGTACTTC. Translating gives CASSVNRGRDEQYF.

The chain carries TRBV20-1 and TRBJ2-5, with 13 bases that match TRBD2. CDR1 and CDR2 (germline): DFQATT, SNEGSKA (reference sequence). V was pared by 4 bases and J by 3 bases, with 5 bases of the junction left unmatched. This CDR3 comprises 15 residues. CDR3 protein: CSAMGTSGDEETQYF. DNA of the CDR3: TGCAGTGCTATGGGGACTAGCGGGGATGAAGAGACCCAGTACTTC.

This clonotype came up a few times. The CDR3 here is CSVEAQGGNEQFF. CDR3 nucleotide sequence: TGCAGCGTTGAAGCACAGGGGGGGAATGAGCAGTTCTTC. V and J are TRBV29-1 and TRBJ2-1, with D perhaps matching TRBD1 (8 bases). The CDR3 is 13 residues long. V lost 1 base to trimming and J lost 7 bases, with 11 bases between them. The germline gives CDR1 SQVTM, CDR2 ANQGSEA.

The genes are TRBV7-9 and TRBJ2-1; 9 positions match TRBD1. The trim removed 7 bases at V and 9 bases at J, leaving 19 bases unmatched. This CDR3 is built from 17 residues. Germline lookup yields CDR1 SEHNR and CDR2 FQNEAQ (reference sequence). As DNA, the CDR3 is TGTGCCAGCACCTCCACCGATTGGACAGGGGCAGCCGGTGAGCAGTTCTTC. The encoded protein is CASTSTDWTGAAGEQFF.

This clonotype was seen a handful of times. V and J are TRBV6-2 or TRBV6-3 and TRBJ2-3; TRBD2 aligns across 13 bases. Germline CDR1 reads MNHEY; CDR2 reads SVGEGT. CDR3 size: 16 residues. Trimming cost V 6 bases and J 4 bases; bases outside gene matches: 7. For the CDR3, the DNA is TGTGCCAGCAGCCCCCCCGGACTAGCGGGGGCAGATACGCAGTATTTT. This translates into CASSPPGLAGADTQYF.

This clonotype was observed a few times. The chain links TRBV7-9 to TRBJ2-2; D is perhaps TRBD1 (5 bases). The CDR3 contains 15 residues. Per the germline V gene, CDR1 is SEHNR and CDR2 is FQNEAQ (reference sequence). CDR3 in DNA: TGTGCAGCAGCTCGGACATCCCGAGGCACCGGGGAGCTGTTTTTT. Translation gives CAAARTSRGTGELFF.

The chain combines TRBV18 with TRBJ1-1; tentative D call: TRBD1 (6 bases). V was cut by 8 bases and J by 9 bases, with 10 bases left in between. Germline V CDR1 and CDR2: KGHSH, LQKENI. The CDR3 loop spans 10 amino acids. For the CDR3, the DNA is TGTGCCAGCGCCGGGACACAAGCTTTCTTT. Its translation is CASAGTQAFF.